These T cell receptor beta chains were read from a single sample in a study of blood T cell repertoires in COVID-19. Using immunoSEQ multiplex PCR, the repertoire was profiled, and TCRdb retains in-frame clones only, with some absent. Seen here are roughly 200,000 clones, roughly 84% observed once, and the top ten hold under 4%. Material for sequencing was PBMCs or T cells enriched from blood (not recorded which). The receptors were gathered from a woman under 40 who had been exposed to COVID-19. Each CDR3 is given with its conserved first and last residue. The D gene is left open where the match is weak. Rows give clone size only sometimes, using once, few, many, or a class for an expanded clone.

abundance: -
len: 17
v_gene: TRBV10-3
j_gene: TRBJ2-2
d_gene: TRBD2
CDR3nt: TGTGCCGCCATTGGTAGCGGGGGGGCCTGGGCCACCGGGGAGCTGTTTTTT
CDR3aa: CAAIGSGGAWATGELFF

abundance: -
len: 14
v_gene: TRBV9
j_gene: TRBJ1-2
d_gene: -
CDR3nt: TGTGCCAGCAGCCCCTCGGGGGGCGCCTATGGCTACACCTTC
CDR3aa: CASSPSGGAYGYTF

abundance: -
len: 12
v_gene: TRBV6-2/TRBV6-3
j_gene: TRBJ2-7
d_gene: -
CDR3nt: TGTGCCAGCAGTTTGGACAACTACGAGCAGTACTTC
CDR3aa: CASSLDNYEQYF

abundance: once
len: 13
v_gene: TRBV5-4
j_gene: TRBJ1-1
d_gene: TRBD1
CDR3nt: TGTGCCAGCAGCTTGAACAGGGGTACTGAAGCTTTCTTT
CDR3aa: CASSLNRGTEAFF

abundance: -
len: 16
v_gene: TRBV9
j_gene: TRBJ1-4
d_gene: -
CDR3nt: TGTGCCAGCAGCTTGAGGCAGGGAGGATTAGGTGAAAAACTGTTTTTT
CDR3aa: CASSLRQGGLGEKLFF

abundance: -
len: 13
v_gene: TRBV6-2/TRBV6-3
j_gene: TRBJ2-7
d_gene: TRBD2
CDR3nt: TGTGCCAGCAGTACTAGCGGGGCAAACGAGCAGTACTTC
CDR3aa: CASSTSGANEQYF

abundance: -
len: 12
v_gene: TRBV7-9
j_gene: TRBJ2-3
d_gene: -
CDR3nt: TGTGCTAGCGGCGGAAACACAGATACGCAGTATTTT
CDR3aa: CASGGNTDTQYF

abundance: -
len: 14
v_gene: TRBV5-6
j_gene: TRBJ1-2
d_gene: -
CDR3nt: TGTGCCAGCAGCTTGGGGCCGGAGCTTAATGGCTACACCTTC
CDR3aa: CASSLGPELNGYTF

abundance: -
len: 13
v_gene: TRBV6-5
j_gene: TRBJ1-1
d_gene: TRBD1
CDR3nt: TGTGCCAGTATAGACAGGGTGAACACTGAAGCTTTCTTT
CDR3aa: CASIDRVNTEAFF

abundance: -
len: 19
v_gene: TRBV7-9
j_gene: TRBJ2-5
d_gene: TRBD2
CDR3nt: TGTGCCAGCAGCTTAGGTCTTTTGGTGGTAGCGGGGGTCCAAGAGACCCAGTACTTC
CDR3aa: CASSLGLLVVAGVQETQYF

abundance: -
len: 17
v_gene: TRBV7-9
j_gene: TRBJ2-3
d_gene: TRBD1
CDR3nt: TGTGCCAGCTCCCTAGGGACAGGGAACAGAGAAACAGATACGCAGTATTTT
CDR3aa: CASSLGTGNRETDTQYF

abundance: -
len: 15
v_gene: TRBV4-1
j_gene: TRBJ1-1
d_gene: -
CDR3nt: TGCGCCAGCAGCCGGTCCTACAGGGTAGGAACTGAAGCTTTCTTT
CDR3aa: CASSRSYRVGTEAFF

abundance: -
len: 15
v_gene: TRBV27
j_gene: TRBJ2-7
d_gene: -
CDR3nt: TGTGCCAGCAGTCCCGCTCCGACTCCGCTATACGAGCAGTACTTC
CDR3aa: CASSPAPTPLYEQYF

abundance: -
len: 14
v_gene: TRBV19
j_gene: TRBJ1-1
d_gene: -
CDR3nt: TGTGCCAGTAGTATAACTGGGGGCCTAGGGGAAGCTTTCTTT
CDR3aa: CASSITGGLGEAFF

abundance: -
len: 14
v_gene: TRBV7-2
j_gene: TRBJ1-2
d_gene: TRBD1
CDR3nt: TGTGCCAGCAGCATCGACAGGGGGCAGGGTGGCTACACCTTC
CDR3aa: CASSIDRGQGGYTF

abundance: -
len: 14
v_gene: TRBV12-5
j_gene: TRBJ2-1
d_gene: -
CDR3nt: TGTGCTAGTGGTCCCGGGCAGGGATACAATGAGCAGTTCTTC
CDR3aa: CASGPGQGYNEQFF

abundance: -
len: 12
v_gene: TRBV6-5
j_gene: TRBJ1-2
d_gene: -
CDR3nt: TGTGCCAGCAGTTACAATCGGGGAGGCTACACCTTC
CDR3aa: CASSYNRGGYTF

abundance: few
len: 17
v_gene: TRBV3-1/TRBV3-2
j_gene: TRBJ2-2
d_gene: TRBD2
CDR3nt: TGTGCCAGCAGCCAAGATCGTCCCAGCGGGGGGACCGGGGAGCTGTTTTTT
CDR3aa: CASSQDRPSGGTGELFF